One sample yielded the 20 T cell receptor beta chains listed below, sequenced in a study of cytotoxic CD8 clonotypes in ibrutinib-treated CLL. Assay: immunoSEQ multiplex PCR; the TCRdb copy retains only in-frame clones and omits some. In the table there are more than 12,000 clones, approximately 60% of which are singletons. The material sequenced was PBMCs, taken before ibrutinib treatment. The origin of the receptors is a human donor with chronic lymphocytic leukemia.

This clone was seen once. The chain carries TRBV7-8 and TRBJ1-1; D is perhaps TRBD1 (5 bases). The V and J ends lost 3 bases and 11 bases respectively, with 13 bases between them. The CDR3 spans 12 residues. In germline, CDR1 is SGHVS, CDR2 FQNEAQ. CDR3 nucleotides: TGTGCCAGCAGCTTCGAGTTGGGGGGGGCTTTCTTT. It yields the protein CASSFELGGAFF.

CDR3 sequence: CASSPGLANYEQYF. CDR3 in DNA: TGTGCCAGTAGTCCGGGACTAGCGAATTACGAGCAGTACTTC. This rearrangement joins TRBV19 to TRBJ2-7, with 10 positions matching TRBD2. Per germline, CDR1 LNHDA and CDR2 SQIVND (reference sequence). The V segment lost 5 bases and the J segment 4 bases; nucleotides outside the gene matches: 5. The CDR3 spans 14 residues.

The chain recombines TRBV6-5 with TRBJ1-4, with D possibly TRBD1 on 5 matching bases. Trimming cost V 8 bases and J 7 bases, with 11 bases left between them. CDR1 and CDR2 from the germline V gene are MNHEY and SVGAGI. The CDR3 has 12 amino acids. This chain's CDR3 is CASGTWGEKLFF. In nucleotides, the CDR3 is TGTGCCAGCGGGACGTGGGGTGAAAAACTGTTTTTT.

This clone has only one observation. This chain links TRBV6-5 with TRBJ2-7; no clear D. Germline V gene data show CDR1 as MNHEY and CDR2 as SVGAGI. The CDR3 contains 14 residues. Trimming removed 0 bases at V and 3 bases at J, with 9 bases between. The CDR3 DNA reads TGTGCCAGCAGTTACTCTGCATACAACTACGAGCAGTACTTC. The encoded protein is CASSYSAYNYEQYF.

The chain couples TRBV6-5 to TRBJ1-4, with TRBD1 as a possible D gene (5 bases). Germline lookup yields CDR1 MNHEY and CDR2 SVGAGI. The CDR3 has 15 residues. V lost 4 bases and J lost 9, with 18 bases in between. CDR3 sequence reads: CASSSQDFRAKKLFF. CDR3 bases: TGTGCCAGCAGTTCCCAGGATTTCAGGGCGAAAAAACTGTTTTTT.

This clone rates as medium-sized. The chain joins TRBV6-5 to TRBJ1-2, with a weak D call TRBD1 (6 bases). V lost 4 bases to trimming and J lost 4 bases, with 13 bases between them. Germline V lookup: CDR1 MNHEY, CDR2 SVGAGI. This CDR3 has 14 amino acids. The CDR3 region has the DNA TGTGCCAGCAGTTCGACAGGAACCCTCTATGGCTACACCTTC. Amino acid sequence: CASSSTGTLYGYTF.

V gene TRBV5-1 combines with J gene TRBJ2-1; unclear D gene. V lost 0 bases and J 0 bases, leaving 10 bases between the germline ends. CDR3 size: 16 residues. Germline CDR1 reads SGHRS; CDR2 reads YFSETQ. The CDR3 region is CASSLALGNSYNEQFF. Here the CDR3 DNA reads TGCGCCAGCAGCTTGGCCTTGGGAAACTCCTACAATGAGCAGTTCTTC.

Notes on this clone: Other DNA sequences in the same sample also yield this CDR3. The rearrangement links TRBV14 to TRBJ1-3; tentatively, D is TRBD1 (5 bases). Germline lookup yields CDR1 SGHDN and CDR2 FVKESK. The CDR3 runs 14 residues. Trimming shortened V by 2 bases and J by 4 bases, and 9 bases separated the two germline ends. The CDR3 DNA reads as TGTGCCAGCAGCCAATCGGGACTCGGAAACACCATATATTTT. Amino acid sequence: CASSQSGLGNTIYF. Full variable domain (missing parts from reference TRBV14 and TRBJ1-3): EAGVTQFPSHSVIEKGQTVTLRCDPISGHDNLYWYRRVMGKEIKFLLHFVKESKQDESGMPNNRFLAERTGGTYSTLKVQPAELEDSGVYFCASSQSGLGNTIYFGEGSWLTVV.

V gene TRBV6-5 combines with J gene TRBJ2-7; 8 bases are a match to TRBD2. Losses at the gene ends were 6 bases for V and 2 bases for J; bases not matched to a gene: 0. The CDR3 sequence is 12 residues long. From germline, CDR1 is MNHEY and CDR2 SVGAGI. CDR3 nucleotide sequence: TGTGCCAGCAGCGGGGGGGCCTACGAGCAGTACGTC. Translation gives CASSGGAYEQYV.

The V gene is TRBV5-1, the J gene TRBJ2-3; weak D call: TRBD2 (5 bases). The V and J ends lost 4 bases and 5 bases respectively, with 17 bases between them. In germline, CDR1 is SGHRS, CDR2 YFSETQ. The CDR3 has 15 residues. CDR3 nucleotides: TGCGCCAGCAGCCTGGAGGTCGGAGAGCGAGATACGCAGTATTTT. It encodes CASSLEVGERDTQYF. Full variable domain (missing parts from reference TRBV5-1 and TRBJ2-3): KAGVTQTPRYLIKTRGQQVTLSCSPISGHRSVSWYQQTPGQGLQFLFEYFSETQRNKGNFPGRFSGRQFSNSRSEMNVSTLELGDSALYLCASSLEVGERDTQYFGPGTRLTVL.

V is TRBV19 and J is TRBJ2-1; D is unresolved. V shed 8 bases and J shed 6 bases, with 11 bases lying between them. CDR1 and CDR2 from the germline V gene are LNHDA and SQIVND (reference sequence). CDR3 length equals 12 residues. In DNA form, the CDR3 reads TGTGCCAGTGGTTATGGGTCCAATGAGCAGTTCTTC. Encoded protein: CASGYGSNEQFF.

The genes are TRBV6-6 and TRBJ2-2; 10 bases match TRBD2. There are 15 residues in the CDR3. Germline CDR1 is MNHNY and CDR2 is SVGAGI (reference sequence). V shed 7 bases and J 6 bases; nucleotides not matched to a gene: 8. DNA of the CDR3: TGTGCCAGCATGGCTAGCGGGAGAGTAGCCGGGGAGCTGTTTTTT. Residues: CASMASGRVAGELFF.

This clone was found a few times. The chain links TRBV19 to TRBJ2-3; perhaps TRBD1 as D (6 bases). The CDR3 consists of 13 residues. CDR1 is LNHDA and CDR2 is SQIVND in the germline V gene (reference sequence). Trimming stripped 7 bases from V and 9 bases from J, with 17 bases between. CDR3 residues: CASMQASRGTQYF. DNA of the CDR3: TGTGCCAGTATGCAGGCCTCAAGGGGGACGCAGTATTTT.

The rearrangement uses TRBV5-1 and TRBJ2-1; 8 bases fit TRBD1. CDR1 is SGHRS and CDR2 is YFSETQ in the germline V gene. This CDR3 comprises 15 residues. V lost 4 bases, J lost 1 base, and 4 bases stayed unmatched. Here the CDR3 DNA reads TGCGCCAGCAGCACCGGACAGGGTTCCTACAATGAGCAGTTCTTC. Translating gives CASSTGQGSYNEQFF.

The table lists this clone with a count of one. This chain uses TRBV5-1 with TRBJ2-7; 8 bases line up with TRBD1. V was clipped by 0 bases and J by 6 bases; unmatched bases: 8. Germline V gives CDR1 SGHRS, CDR2 YFSETQ. The CDR3 runs 15 residues. The CDR3 bases are TGCGCCAGCAGCTTGGTGACAGGGGAGGAGGGCGAGCAGTACTTC. Its translation is CASSLVTGEEGEQYF.

Only one count was recorded for this clone. The V gene is TRBV5-1, the J gene TRBJ2-1; possibly TRBD1 or TRBD2 for D (6 bases each). The CDR3 runs to 17 residues. Per germline, CDR1 SGHRS and CDR2 YFSETQ. V was shortened by 1 base and J by 7 bases, with 21 bases between the two germline ends. The DNA of the CDR3 is TGCGCCAGCAGCTTGCAAGGGCCGGGGGCCCTCGGGAATGAGCAGTTCTTC. This gives the protein CASSLQGPGALGNEQFF.

This chain uses TRBV27 with TRBJ2-1, with a weak D call TRBD2 (7 bases). The germline V and J ends were trimmed by 4 bases and 8 bases, with 15 bases remaining between them. The V gene's germline CDR1 is MNHEY and CDR2 SMNVEV (reference sequence). The CDR3 length is 14 residues. CDR3 sequence: CASSWRGRFDEQFF. Written as DNA, the CDR3 is TGTGCCAGCAGTTGGCGGGGGCGCTTCGATGAGCAGTTCTTC.

The chain employs TRBV29-1 and TRBJ2-5, with 8 bases that match TRBD1. The length of the CDR3 is 14 residues. Germline V gene data show CDR1 as SQVTM and CDR2 as ANQGSEA. Trimming at V came to 8 bases and at J to 7 bases, leaving 15 bases not matched to a gene. The CDR3 spells CSSTGGRNLGTQYF. DNA for the CDR3: TGCAGCTCAACAGGGGGTCGTAATTTGGGGACCCAGTACTTC.

The CDR3 DNA follows: TGTGCCAGCTCACCAGACCCTGTTAGGGGCAATGAGCAGTTCTTC. Its translation: CASSPDPVRGNEQFF. The rearrangement links TRBV18 to TRBJ2-1; D perhaps matches TRBD1 (5 bases). CDR1 and CDR2 from the germline V gene are KGHSH and LQKENI. V was shortened by 2 bases and J by 6 bases, with 14 bases between the two germline ends. This CDR3 is built from 15 residues.

This clone has just a few counts. The V and J genes are TRBV27 and TRBJ2-1; 11 bases line up with TRBD2. Germline lookup yields CDR1 MNHEY and CDR2 SMNVEV (reference sequence). The ends lost 1 base at V and 1 base at J; junction bases unmatched: 0. The CDR3 consists of 16 residues. The CDR3 region has the DNA TGTGCCAGCAGTTTATTAGCGGGAGGGTCCTACAATGAGCAGTTCTTC. It is translated as CASSLLAGGSYNEQFF.